This T cell receptor beta chain was observed in a study of blood T cells in healthy people across ages. Germline CDR1 and CDR2: MNHEY and SVGAGI. This CDR3 is built from 15 residues. With 4 bases removed from V and 4 bases from J, the gap between germline ends came to 15 bases. This clonotype was seen a few times. A second PCR of roughly 7 to 11 cycles used a sample-barcoded 5' primer and a J-beta primer mix. TCRdb called the 5' RACE reads again in MiXCR, with one record for every CDR3 protein. The sample has roughly 2 million distinct CDR3 sequences, about 49% seen once. The gene calls are TRBV6-5 and TRBJ2-3; D possibly uses TRBD1 or TRBD2 (7 bases each). This receptor was taken from a woman aged 40 to 49 in good health. The source material was blood. This CDR3 reads CASSLRGGGPDTQYF. CDR3 DNA sequence: TGTGCCAGCAGTTTACGGGGAGGGGGCCCAGATACGCAGTATTTT.